The 29 T cell receptor beta chains below all came from one sample that was sequenced in a study of blood T cell repertoires in COVID-19. Libraries were prepared by immunoSEQ multiplex PCR; TCRdb keeps only in-frame clonotypes and omits some of them. The data show 250,000 or so clones, with 85% to 90% seen just once and about 1% held by the top ten. Specimen: peripheral blood. Source of these receptors: a woman aged 40-49 years who had recovered from COVID-19.

The rearrangement uses TRBV28 and TRBJ1-4; a possible D gene is TRBD1 (5 bases). The V end lost 4 bases, the J end lost 6 bases, and 15 bases lay between the germline ends. This CDR3 spans 15 amino acids. The germline V gene has CDR1 MDHEN and CDR2 SYDVKM. CDR3 loop: CASSSPLGGHEKLFF. CDR3 DNA: TGTGCCAGCAGTTCACCCCTGGGGGGTCATGAAAAACTGTTTTTT.

V usage is TRBV7-9 and J usage is TRBJ1-1; 8 nucleotides line up with TRBD1. Germline CDR1 reads SEHNR; CDR2 reads FQNEAQ (reference sequence). J was trimmed by 6 bases and V by 3 bases; bases with no gene match: 6. This CDR3 is 14 amino acids long. CDR3 in amino acids: CASSFDRGGSEAFF. The CDR3 DNA sequence: TGTGCCAGCAGCTTTGACAGGGGCGGCTCTGAAGCTTTCTTT.

The J gene is TRBJ1-2, the V gene TRBV14; D possibly corresponds to TRBD1 (6 bases). V dropped 1 base and J dropped 1 base, with 13 bases sitting between them. The CDR3 is 16 residues long. CDR1 is SGHDN and CDR2 is FVKESK in the germline V gene. CDR3 in amino acids: CASSQVSGDHNYGYTF. CDR3 in DNA: TGTGCCAGCAGCCAAGTGTCAGGGGACCATAACTATGGCTACACCTTC.

This CDR3 is CASTSPGGGYTF. As DNA, the CDR3 is TGTGCCAGCACCTCCCCTGGGGGGGGCTACACCTTC. The chain combines TRBV3-1 (or the pseudogene TRBV3-2) with TRBJ1-2, with D perhaps TRBD1 (5 bases). The germline gives CDR1 LGHDT, CDR2 YNNKEL (reference sequence). V was trimmed by 7 bases and J by 8 bases, leaving 14 bases between them. This CDR3 is 12 amino acids long.

The J gene is TRBJ2-2, the V gene TRBV30; TRBD2 aligns across 9 bases. The CDR3 has 17 residues. Germline V lookup: CDR1 GTSNPN, CDR2 SVGIG (reference sequence). The trim removed 6 bases at V and 5 bases at J, leaving 16 bases unmatched. CDR3 coding DNA: TGTGCCTGCCGGATGAGGGCGCGGGAGGGGAGGACCGGGGAGCTGTTTTTT. It codes for CACRMRAREGRTGELFF.

The genes are TRBV30 and TRBJ1-3, with D perhaps TRBD1 (6 bases). The ends were cut back, 8 bases at V and 2 bases at J, with 13 bases in the middle. Germline lookup yields CDR1 GTSNPN and CDR2 SVGIG (reference sequence). The CDR3 covers 13 residues. The CDR3 loop is CARTGGPGNTIYF. The CDR3 DNA sequence: TGTGCCCGAACGGGGGGCCCTGGAAACACCATATATTTT. Full variable domain (rest looked up from reference TRBV30 and TRBJ1-3): SQTIHQWPATLVQPVGSPLSLECTVEGTSNPNLYWYRQAAGRGLQLLFYSVGIGQISSEVPQNLSASRPQDRQFILSSKKLLLSDSGFYLCARTGGPGNTIYFGEGSWLTVV.

This clone occurred once. V usage is TRBV19 and J usage is TRBJ1-2, with unresolved D. V was pared by 3 bases and J by 1 base, with 9 bases between. Germline CDR1 reads LNHDA; CDR2 reads SQIVND (reference sequence). This CDR3 region has 14 residues. This chain's CDR3 is CASSILEGNYGYTF. Here the CDR3 DNA reads TGTGCCAGTAGTATCCTGGAGGGTAACTATGGCTACACCTTC. The full variable domain, in which reference TRBV19 and TRBJ1-2 provide the parts outside the CDR3, is DGGITQSPKYLFRKEGQNVTLSCEQNLNHDAMYWYRQDPGQGLRLIYYSQIVNDFQKGDIAEGYSVSREKKESFPLTVTSAQKNPTAFYLCASSILEGNYGYTFGSGTRLTVV.

This sequence joins TRBV9 and TRBJ2-5; TRBD2 is a possible D gene (7 bases). The CDR3 spans 16 residues. In germline, CDR1 is SGDLS, CDR2 YYNGEE. Between the trimmed V and J ends, which lost 2 bases and 2 bases, there was a span of 16 bases. CDR3 amino acids: CASSVEGGRGQETQYF. CDR3 nucleotide sequence: TGTGCCAGCAGCGTGGAGGGGGGGAGAGGGCAAGAGACCCAGTACTTC.

The chain combines TRBV5-4 with TRBJ2-7; 8 bases agree with TRBD2. Germline CDR1 is SGHNT and CDR2 is YYREEE (reference sequence). This CDR3 comprises 14 residues. Trimming removed 4 bases from V and 4 bases from J; junction bases left unmatched: 7. The CDR3 here is CASSPRGGSYEQYF. The CDR3 nucleotides are TGTGCCAGCAGCCCCCGGGGGGGGTCGTACGAGCAGTACTTC.

V and J are TRBV7-2 and TRBJ2-3; 7 nucleotides align to TRBD2. Germline CDR1 reads SGHTA; CDR2 reads FQGNSA. The CDR3 sequence is 19 residues long. V lost 5 bases and J lost 0; bases outside the gene matches: 17. The CDR3 nucleotides read TGTGCCAGCAGCACCCCCCCGTGGGGCGGGAGAAGGAGCACAGATACGCAGTATTTT. Translation gives CASSTPPWGGRRSTDTQYF.

The chain links TRBV9 to TRBJ2-1, with 7 nucleotides matching TRBD2. This CDR3 is built from 14 residues. Germline-derived CDR1 and CDR2 are SGDLS and YYNGEE. Trimming removed 2 bases from V and 6 bases from J; junction bases left unmatched: 5. The CDR3 sequence is CASSVGVAGNEQFF. CDR3 sequence (DNA): TGTGCCAGCAGCGTCGGGGTAGCGGGCAATGAGCAGTTCTTC.

CDR3: CASSPRGANYNEQFF. CDR3 coding DNA: TGCGCCAGCAGCCCCCGGGGGGCCAACTACAATGAGCAGTTCTTC. The chain carries TRBV4-3 and TRBJ2-1, with D tentatively TRBD2 (7 bases). The CDR3 consists of 15 residues. V was cut by 4 bases and J by 3 bases, with 13 bases left in between. Germline CDR1 reads LGHNA; CDR2 reads YSLEER.

This CDR3 reads CASSLVAGQGSPYGYTF. The CDR3 coding sequence is TGTGCCAGCAGCTTAGTAGCCGGACAGGGGAGCCCGTATGGCTACACCTTC. V and J are TRBV11-3 and TRBJ1-2; TRBD1 aligns across 9 bases. The junction had 11 bases not matched to a gene; V was cut back by 1 base and J by 5 bases. Germline CDR1 is SGHNT and CDR2 is YENEEA. The length of the CDR3 is 17 residues.

The rearrangement links TRBV7-2 to TRBJ1-5; D is perhaps TRBD1 (6 bases). Germline values: CDR1 SGHTA, CDR2 FQGNSA. V shed 3 bases and J shed 1 base, with 10 bases lying between them. CDR3 size: 15 residues. The DNA of the CDR3 is TGTGCCAGCAGCTTGACAGGCGGGAGCAATCAGCCCCAGCATTTT. This translates into CASSLTGGSNQPQHF.

This chain joins TRBV20-1 and TRBJ1-1; 8 bases map to TRBD1. The V gene end was trimmed by 3 bases and the J gene end by 0 bases; junction bases not matched to a gene: 12. CDR1 and CDR2 from the germline V gene are DFQATT and SNEGSKA (reference sequence). This CDR3 contains 17 residues. The CDR3 spells CSASRQGRENMNTEAFF. CDR3 nucleotide sequence: TGCAGTGCTAGTCGACAGGGGCGAGAGAACATGAACACTGAAGCTTTCTTT.

This clone was seen a few times. This chain joins TRBV30 and TRBJ2-5; the D gene is possibly TRBD1 (5 bases). Trimming removed 0 bases at V and 4 bases at J, with 9 bases between. CDR3 length equals 13 residues. CDR1 is GTSNPN and CDR2 is SVGIG in the germline V gene (reference sequence). The CDR3: CAWSVQARETQYF. DNA of the CDR3: TGTGCCTGGAGTGTACAGGCCCGAGAGACCCAGTACTTC.

V gene TRBV30 combines with J gene TRBJ2-1; 12 bases map to TRBD2. This CDR3 comprises 15 residues. CDR1 GTSNPN and CDR2 SVGIG come from the germline V gene (reference sequence). The J segment lost 7 bases and the V segment lost 2 bases, leaving 6 bases of the junction unmatched. For the CDR3, the DNA is TGTGCCTGGAGTCCCGGACTAGCGGGACGGAATGAGCAGTTCTTC. This gives the protein CAWSPGLAGRNEQFF. The entire variable domain, with the rest obtained from reference TRBV30 and TRBJ2-1, is as follows: SQTIHQWPATLVQPVGSPLSLECTVEGTSNPNLYWYRQAAGRGLQLLFYSVGIGQISSEVPQNLSASRPQDRQFILSSKKLLLSDSGFYLCAWSPGLAGRNEQFFGPGTRLTVL.

This clone was observed a few times. This chain links TRBV19 with TRBJ1-2; TRBD1 agrees at 8 bases. The CDR3 loop spans 16 amino acids. Germline V CDR1 and CDR2: LNHDA, SQIVND (reference sequence). Unmatched junction bases numbered 14, after V lost 3 bases and J lost 8 bases. The CDR3 reads CASSILPTGDIWGYTF. CDR3 coding DNA: TGTGCCAGTAGTATCCTCCCGACAGGGGATATTTGGGGCTACACCTTC.

The gene calls are TRBV7-8 and TRBJ1-2; the D gene is possibly TRBD1 (5 bases). Trimming left V 5 bases short and J 4 bases short, with 11 bases between. CDR3 length equals 13 residues. Germline CDR1 reads SGHVS; CDR2 reads FQNEAQ. The CDR3 sequence: CASSPGNAYGYTF. The CDR3 DNA is TGTGCCAGCAGCCCAGGGAACGCCTATGGCTACACCTTC.

The V gene is TRBV7-2, the J gene TRBJ1-3, with D possibly matching TRBD1 (5 bases). The germline gives CDR1 SGHTA, CDR2 FQGNSA. The CDR3 runs to 14 residues. V was trimmed by 2 bases and J by 4 bases, leaving 9 bases between them. This CDR3 reads CASSLRQRGNTIYF. In DNA, the CDR3 is TGTGCCAGCAGCTTAAGACAGAGGGGAAACACCATATATTTT. Combining the CDR3 with reference TRBV7-2 and TRBJ1-3 gives the whole variable domain GAGVSQSPSNKVTEKGKDVELRCDPISGHTALYWYRQSLGQGLEFLIYFQGNSAPDKSGLPSDRFSAERTGGSVSTLTIQRTQQEDSAVYLCASSLRQRGNTIYFGEGSWLTVV.

V is TRBV5-5 and J is TRBJ1-3; 11 nucleotides line up with TRBD1. With 4 bases clipped from V and 4 bases from J, the junction kept 4 bases outside the gene matches. The germline V gene has CDR1 SGHKS and CDR2 YYEKEE (reference sequence). This CDR3 has 15 residues. In DNA, the CDR3 is TGTGCCAGCAGCCTGGGACAGGGGGACGGAAACACCATATATTTT. Encoded protein: CASSLGQGDGNTIYF.

For the CDR3, the DNA is TGCGCCAGCAACCCCGGGAGCCAAGATGAAAAACTGTTTTTT. Translating gives CASNPGSQDEKLFF. The chain uses TRBV5-1 and TRBJ1-4; D is unresolved. Trimming pared 6 bases from V and 6 bases from J, leaving 15 bases between. CDR3 length: 14 amino acids. CDR1 and CDR2 from the germline V gene are SGHRS and YFSETQ.

The rearrangement joins TRBV5-4 to TRBJ2-6; a weak D match, TRBD2 (6 bases). Germline CDR1 reads SGHNT; CDR2 reads YYREEE (reference sequence). V lost 4 bases to trimming and J lost 8 bases, with 19 bases between them. This CDR3 comprises 16 residues. The DNA for the CDR3 is TGTGCCAGCAGCGGGGGGATTACCATGGCGACCAACGTCCTGACTTTC. Residues: CASSGGITMATNVLTF.

The rearrangement uses TRBV20-1 and TRBJ2-1; no reliable D call. Per the germline V gene, CDR1 is DFQATT and CDR2 is SNEGSKA (reference sequence). V lost 6 bases, J lost 5 bases, and 5 bases lay in between. This CDR3 has 10 amino acids. Written as DNA, the CDR3 is TGCAGTGCGGCCGACAATGAGCAGTTCTTC. This translates into CSAADNEQFF.

The V gene is TRBV5-6, the J gene TRBJ1-3; D is possibly TRBD1 (5 bases). CDR3 length equals 14 residues. Germline V gene data show CDR1 as SGHDT and CDR2 as YYEEEE. Trimming removed 0 bases at V and 8 bases at J, with 12 bases between. CDR3 loop: CASSLVWGADTIYF. The CDR3 DNA sequence: TGTGCCAGCAGCTTGGTGTGGGGCGCGGACACCATATATTTT.

This sequence joins TRBV18 and TRBJ1-2, with D maybe TRBD1 (5 bases). V was shortened by 3 bases and J by 5 bases, with 16 bases between the two germline ends. The length of the CDR3 is 15 residues. Germline CDR1 and CDR2: KGHSH and LQKENI. The CDR3 bases are TGTGCCAGCTCACCCTCGGCGGGGCGAGAGTATGGCTACACCTTC. It codes for CASSPSAGREYGYTF.

The chain couples TRBV30 to TRBJ1-2; 8 bases agree with TRBD1. The CDR3 consists of 12 residues. With V trimmed by 7 bases and J by 7 bases, 8 bases remained unmatched. CDR1 and CDR2 (germline): GTSNPN, SVGIG (reference sequence). The CDR3 spells CAFNQGAFGYTF. As DNA, the CDR3 is TGTGCCTTCAACCAGGGGGCATTTGGCTACACCTTC.

The chain combines TRBV4-3 with TRBJ1-2, with 7 positions matching TRBD1. The ends lost 0 bases at V and 10 bases at J; junction bases unmatched: 11. Germline CDR1 is LGHNA and CDR2 is YSLEER. CDR3 length: 15 amino acids. CDR3 DNA sequence: TGCGCCAGCAGCCAAGATCCACAGGGGCCAACTGACTACACCTTC. It encodes CASSQDPQGPTDYTF.

This rearrangement joins TRBV6-2 or TRBV6-3 to TRBJ1-1, with 7 bases aligning to TRBD1. The length of the CDR3 is 17 residues. CDR1 MNHEY and CDR2 SVGEGT come from the germline V gene. The J segment lost 5 bases and the V segment lost 2 bases, leaving 14 bases of the junction unmatched. CDR3 residues: CASSYAKGARVRTEAFF. The CDR3 region has the DNA TGTGCCAGCAGTTACGCTAAGGGGGCGCGAGTGAGGACTGAAGCTTTCTTT.